The T cell receptor (beta chain) under discussion was sequenced for a study of OX40 agonist ivuxolimab in advanced cancers. For the study at large: The dose-escalation cohort was roughly 84% male, with a mean age of around 60 years, ranging about 23 to 79. Treatment received earlier with anti-PD-1, anti-PD-L1 or anti-CTLA-4 agents was allowed, and 40% had some. Three patients showed partial responses: one hepatocellular carcinoma and two cutaneous melanoma cases.

The assay was immunoSEQ multiplex PCR, and TCRdb's table has in-frame clones only and misses some. The sample carries over 20,000 clones, about 86% recorded once. Individuals having autoimmune disease history or systemic immunosuppression were not enrolled. This clonotype originated in an adult with an advanced solid tumor such as melanoma, head and neck, liver or kidney cancer. Source: CD4+ or CD8+ T cells sorted from blood, taken in a trial of the OX40 agonist ivuxolimab.

CDR3 in amino acids: CASRPGSSNQPQHF. In DNA, the CDR3 is TGTGCCAGCCGCCCGGGGTCGAGCAATCAGCCCCAGCATTTT. The chain has TRBV6-5 and TRBJ1-5; no definite D call. The germline CDR1 and CDR2 sequences are MNHEY and SVGAGI. This CDR3 has 14 residues. Trimming pared 8 bases from V and 1 base from J, leaving 12 bases between.